These 22 T cell receptor beta chains came from one sample sequenced in a study of T cell responses to AZD1222 COVID-19 vaccine. Assay used: immunoSEQ multiplex PCR; TCRdb lists only in-frame clones, some missing. The profile covers under 130,000 clones, with more than 90% appearing a single time and roughly 1.1% taken by the ten largest. Sequences were derived from peripheral blood, sampled on day 0 of AZD1222 vaccination. These receptors originate from an adult in good health.

V and J are TRBV7-3 and TRBJ2-1; a possible D gene is TRBD2 (5 bases). Between the trimmed V and J ends, which lost 4 bases and 4 bases, there was a span of 8 bases. The germline V gene encodes CDR1 SGHTA and CDR2 FQGTGA. The CDR3 has 13 amino acids. The CDR3 protein is CASSSGLYNEQFF. The CDR3 DNA is TGTGCCAGCAGCTCCGGACTGTACAATGAGCAGTTCTTC.

The chain links TRBV7-2 to TRBJ1-1; TRBD1 agrees at 7 bases. V gave up 7 bases and J gave up 0 bases; unmatched junction bases: 5. This CDR3 is 14 amino acids long. Germline V gene data show CDR1 as SGHTA and CDR2 as FQGNSA. CDR3 residues: CASNLQGLNTEAFF. CDR3 DNA sequence: TGTGCCAGCAATCTACAGGGGTTGAACACTGAAGCTTTCTTT. The complete variable domain, with remaining parts taken from reference TRBV7-2 and TRBJ1-1, reads GAGVSQSPSNKVTEKGKDVELRCDPISGHTALYWYRQSLGQGLEFLIYFQGNSAPDKSGLPSDRFSAERTGGSVSTLTIQRTQQEDSAVYLCASNLQGLNTEAFFGQGTRLTVV.

J is TRBJ1-6 and V is TRBV19; weak D call: TRBD1 (5 bases). There are 12 residues in the CDR3. V lost 5 bases to trimming and J lost 10 bases, with 9 bases between them. CDR1 LNHDA and CDR2 SQIVND come from the germline V gene (reference sequence). The CDR3 DNA reads as TGTGCCAGTAGTCTTCAGGGATCACCCCTCCACTTT. Translating it yields CASSLQGSPLHF.

This chain joins TRBV30 and TRBJ1-4, with 9 bases identical to TRBD1. CDR3 length: 14 residues. Germline CDR1 reads GTSNPN; CDR2 reads SVGIG (reference sequence). Trimming at V came to 2 bases and at J to 8 bases, leaving 6 bases not matched to a gene. In DNA form, the CDR3 reads TGTGCCTGGAGTTCACAGGGGGCGGGGGAAAAACTGTTTTTT. Translating it yields CAWSSQGAGEKLFF.

The chain has TRBV27 and TRBJ1-6, with D unclear. The CDR3 sequence is 12 residues long. V was shortened by 6 bases and J by 9 bases, with 9 bases between the two germline ends. The germline CDR1 and CDR2 sequences are MNHEY and SMNVEV (reference sequence). CDR3 sequence reads: CASRGSLSPLHF. The CDR3 nucleotides are TGTGCCAGCAGGGGCTCGCTTTCACCCCTCCACTTT.

The chain uses TRBV25-1 and TRBJ1-2; D is possibly TRBD1 (6 bases). V lost 3 bases, J lost 7 bases, and 6 bases lay in between. The CDR3 has 11 amino acids. Per germline, CDR1 MGHDK and CDR2 SYGVNS. The CDR3 protein is CASSDRGGYTF. The CDR3 DNA follows: TGTGCCAGCAGTGACAGGGGTGGCTACACCTTC.

V usage is TRBV29-1 and J usage is TRBJ1-1, with D maybe TRBD1 (5 bases). Between the trimmed V and J ends, which lost 5 bases and 4 bases, there was a span of 14 bases. Germline V gives CDR1 SQVTM, CDR2 ANQGSEA. The CDR3 consists of 13 residues. The CDR3 DNA reads as TGCAGCGTTTGGGACGGCTCGGGCACTGAAGCTTTCTTT. Translated: CSVWDGSGTEAFF.

The chain joins TRBV6-2 or TRBV6-3 to TRBJ2-5, with 8 bases aligning to TRBD2. From germline, CDR1 is MNHEY and CDR2 SVGEGT. V dropped 2 bases and J dropped 4; count of bases not matched to a gene: 9. The CDR3 runs to 16 residues. The CDR3: CASSYRPTSAGETQYF. The CDR3 DNA sequence: TGTGCCAGCAGTTACAGACCGACTAGCGCTGGAGAGACCCAGTACTTC.

This clone was seen only once. This sequence joins TRBV3-1 (or the pseudogene TRBV3-2) and TRBJ1-1; 7 bases fit TRBD1. The J segment lost 4 bases and the V segment lost 2 bases, leaving 10 bases of the junction unmatched. The CDR3 extends over 16 amino acids. Germline V gene sequence: CDR1 LGHDT, CDR2 YNNKEL (reference sequence). CDR3 residues: CASSQTRLRQGTEAFF. The CDR3, as DNA: TGTGCCAGCAGCCAAACCCGCCTGAGACAGGGCACTGAAGCTTTCTTT.

This clone was observed a single time. The genes are TRBV7-3 and TRBJ2-1; a possible D gene is TRBD2 (6 bases). The CDR3 has 11 amino acids. In germline, CDR1 is SGHTA, CDR2 FQGTGA. V shed 5 bases and J shed 12 bases, with 11 bases lying between them. CDR3 residues: CASSDGLLQFF. In nucleotides, the CDR3 is TGTGCCAGCAGCGATGGACTACTGCAGTTCTTC.

This clone was seen once. V usage is TRBV9 and J usage is TRBJ2-7, with TRBD2 identical over 13 bases. CDR1 is SGDLS, CDR2 YYNGEE, per germline. V dropped 2 bases and J dropped 2; count of bases not matched to a gene: 10. The CDR3 consists of 18 residues. As DNA, the CDR3 is TGTGCCAGCAGCGTGGGACTAGCGGGACATCGAACACCCTACGAGCAGTACTTC. This gives the protein CASSVGLAGHRTPYEQYF.

The V gene is TRBV19, the J gene TRBJ1-5, with TRBD1 as a possible D gene (6 bases). The CDR3 runs 20 residues. The V gene's germline CDR1 is LNHDA and CDR2 SQIVND (reference sequence). V shed 3 bases and J shed 8 bases, with 32 bases lying between them. The DNA for the CDR3 is TGTGCCAGTAGTATGCTTCCCGGGACACGGAAATATACTGTTGGGGAGCCCCAGCATTTT. Protein sequence: CASSMLPGTRKYTVGEPQHF.

The chain combines TRBV11-2 with TRBJ2-5; D ambiguous. The germline V and J ends were trimmed by 1 base and 2 bases, with 8 bases remaining between them. Germline values: CDR1 SGHAT, CDR2 FQNNGV. The length of the CDR3 is 14 residues. CDR3 in amino acids: CASSLARSQETQYF. The CDR3 bases are TGTGCCAGCAGCTTAGCACGGTCACAAGAGACCCAGTACTTC.

V is TRBV7-8 and J is TRBJ1-3, with D uncertain. The CDR3 totals 15 residues. Deletions cut 5 bases from V and 3 bases from J, with 14 bases between. Germline assignment: CDR1 SGHVS and CDR2 FQNEAQ. The DNA of the CDR3 is TGTGCCAGCAGCCAATTCGACCCGGGTGGAAACACCATATATTTT. Translating it yields CASSQFDPGGNTIYF.

The CDR3 DNA is TGTGCCAGCAGCTTAGGAGCAGCAAACACTGAAGCTTTCTTT. This gives the protein CASSLGAANTEAFF. V usage is TRBV13 and J usage is TRBJ1-1, with D uncertain. From germline, CDR1 is PRHDT and CDR2 FYEKMQ (reference sequence). The CDR3 consists of 14 residues. V was clipped by 0 bases and J by 2 bases, with 7 bases between them.

This rearrangement joins TRBV9 to TRBJ1-1, with 8 bases aligning to TRBD1. V shed 0 bases and J 0 bases; nucleotides not matched to a gene: 10. Looked up from germline, CDR1 is SGDLS and CDR2 is YYNGEE. CDR3 size: 18 residues. The CDR3 region is CASSVGGTGVKVNTEAFF. In DNA, the CDR3 is TGTGCCAGCAGCGTAGGGGGGACAGGTGTGAAGGTGAACACTGAAGCTTTCTTT.

V is TRBV2 and J is TRBJ1-1, with TRBD1 identical over 7 bases. CDR1 and CDR2 (germline): SNHLY, FYNNEI. With 8 bases clipped from V and 5 bases from J, the junction kept 8 bases outside the gene matches. This CDR3 is built from 13 residues. The CDR3 region is CASSYRGRTEAFF. CDR3 DNA: TGTGCCAGCTCCTACAGGGGACGAACTGAAGCTTTCTTT.

The chain combines TRBV10-3 with TRBJ1-1; no reliable D call. The germline V and J ends were trimmed by 3 bases and 4 bases, with 12 bases remaining between them. There are 14 residues in the CDR3. Germline V gives CDR1 ENHRY, CDR2 SYGVKD. CDR3 residues: CAISDPGPTTEAFF. CDR3 in DNA: TGTGCCATCAGTGATCCCGGCCCGACCACTGAAGCTTTCTTT.

This sequence joins TRBV24-1 and TRBJ2-1, with 13 bases that match TRBD2. The CDR3 consists of 14 residues. The germline gives CDR1 KGHDR, CDR2 SFDVKD. Trimming removed 6 bases from V and 9 bases from J; junction bases left unmatched: 4. This CDR3 is CATSSRTSGGEQFF. CDR3 DNA sequence: TGTGCCACCAGTTCAAGGACTAGCGGGGGTGAGCAGTTCTTC.

The rearrangement joins TRBV7-2 to TRBJ1-1; D not resolved. The CDR3 has 14 amino acids. CDR1 and CDR2 (germline): SGHTA, FQGNSA. V was clipped by 1 base and J by 7 bases, with 13 bases between them. The CDR3 loop reads CASSLDSGRREAFF. DNA for the CDR3: TGTGCCAGCAGCTTAGATTCGGGTCGTCGTGAAGCTTTCTTT.

V usage is TRBV27 and J usage is TRBJ1-2; D unresolved. The CDR3 extends over 16 amino acids. The ends were cut back, 5 bases at V and 6 bases at J, with 22 bases in the middle. CDR1 is MNHEY and CDR2 is SMNVEV in the germline V gene (reference sequence). CDR3 amino acids: CASSMVPPPMRNGYTF. DNA of the CDR3: TGTGCCAGCAGTATGGTCCCCCCACCAATGCGCAATGGCTACACCTTC.

This sequence joins TRBV11-3 and TRBJ1-6; TRBD1 matches 11 bases. The CDR3 sequence is 17 residues long. The germline V gene has CDR1 SGHNT and CDR2 YENEEA. V was clipped by 3 bases and J by 8 bases; unmatched bases: 9. The CDR3 sequence: CASSFGTGGNWDSPLHF. CDR3 coding DNA: TGTGCCAGCAGCTTTGGGACAGGGGGTAATTGGGATTCACCCCTCCACTTT.